A selection of T cell receptor beta chains follows, all from one sample in a study of post-analysis software for immune sequencing data. MiXCR was run by TCRdb on the PCR reads, yielding one entry per CDR3 protein. This sample has roughly 800,000 distinct CDR3 sequences; approximately 53% occur once, and the top ten carry 4% to 5.5%. Sequenced: blood. These receptors came from a girl between 5 and 17 years old with multiple sclerosis. Each CDR3 is given with its conserved first and last residue. D genes are given only for firm matches. Clone size, where shown, is once, few, many, or a class for clones that have expanded.

TRBJ2-5 - TRBD2 TRBV13 CASSLFASGDETQYF TGTGCCAGCAGCTTATTTGCTAGCGGGGATGAGACCCAGTACTTC
TRBJ1-4 - TRBD1 TRBV7-9 CASSLAGTAATNEKLFF TGTGCCAGCAGCTTAGCGGGGACAGCCGCAACTAATGAAAAACTGTTTTTT
TRBJ2-5 - - TRBV3-1 CASSQVLVRGETQYF TGTGCCAGCAGCCAAGTCTTGGTCAGGGGAGAGACCCAGTACTTC
TRBJ2-3 many TRBD2 TRBV4-2 CASRIAGVDTDTQYF TGTGCCAGCAGAATTGCGGGGGTGGACACAGATACGCAGTATTTT
TRBJ2-7 - - TRBV7-9 CASTTAGRAGEQYF TGTGCCAGCACCACCGCGGGTAGGGCTGGCGAGCAGTACTTC
TRBJ1-6 few TRBD1 TRBV7-6 CASSSDRVHSPLHF TGTGCCAGCAGCTCCGACAGGGTTCATTCACCCCTCCACTTT
TRBJ2-3 once TRBD1 TRBV29-1 CSVADRGVADTQYF TGCAGCGTTGCCGACAGGGGGGTCGCAGATACGCAGTATTTT
TRBJ2-7 few - TRBV7-9 CASTIIRGTYYEQYF TGTGCCAGCACCATCATCCGGGGGACTTACTACGAGCAGTACTTC
TRBJ2-7 few TRBD1 TRBV7-2 CASSLVRAGGSYEQYF TGTGCCAGCAGCTTAGTCAGAGCAGGGGGCTCCTACGAGCAGTACTTC
TRBJ2-1 - - TRBV20-1 CSARNTGTADNEQFF TGCAGTGCTAGAAACACAGGTACGGCCGACAATGAGCAGTTCTTC
TRBJ2-7 - TRBD2 TRBV20-1 CSALGLAGGAIYEQYF TGCAGTGCTTTGGGACTAGCGGGAGGAGCGATCTACGAGCAGTACTTC
TRBJ1-2 - TRBD1 TRBV29-1 CSVGYRTGGGGYTF TGCAGCGTTGGGTATAGGACAGGGGGAGGTGGCTACACCTTC
TRBJ2-5 - - TRBV5-1 CASSSGWLQETQYF TGCGCCAGCAGCTCCGGCTGGCTTCAAGAGACCCAGTACTTC
TRBJ2-7 few - TRBV12-3/TRBV12-4 CASSFKQTGLPRSSYEQYF TGTGCCAGCAGTTTCAAACAGACTGGACTACCCAGGAGCTCCTACGAGCAGTACTTC
TRBJ2-3 - TRBD2 TRBV7-2 CASSLAGVIWSGRASADTQYF TGTGCCAGCAGCTTAGCGGGGGTAATTTGGAGCGGGAGGGCCTCAGCAGATACGCAGTATTTT
TRBJ2-1 - - TRBV29-1 CSGGYNEQFF TGCAGCGGGGGGTACAATGAGCAGTTCTTC
TRBJ1-1 once - TRBV5-1 CASSWLGAVDTEAFF TGCGCCAGCAGCTGGCTAGGGGCGGTCGACACTGAAGCTTTCTTT
TRBJ2-6 few - TRBV9 CASSVGPSGANVLTF TGTGCCAGCAGCGTAGGACCCTCTGGGGCCAACGTCCTGACTTTC
TRBJ2-1 - TRBD2 TRBV29-1 CSTSGWGLAKHDEQFF TGCAGCACCTCTGGCTGGGGACTAGCGAAACACGATGAGCAGTTCTTC
TRBJ2-7 - TRBD2 TRBV28 CASRAPGLAGVEQYF TGTGCCAGCAGGGCACCCGGACTAGCGGGAGTGGAGCAGTACTTC
TRBJ2-4 - TRBD2 TRBV6-5 CASSYSPRSGGVLAKNIQYF TGTGCCAGCAGTTACTCGCCACGAAGCGGGGGGGTCCTAGCCAAAAACATTCAGTACTTC
TRBJ2-1 - TRBD2 TRBV6-8 CASSYPLAGGNNEQFF TGTGCCAGCAGTTACCCGCTAGCGGGGGGAAACAATGAGCAGTTCTTC
TRBJ2-2 - - TRBV7-9 CASSPSPGTGELFF TGTGCCAGCAGCCCTTCCCCGGGAACCGGGGAGCTGTTTTTT
TRBJ2-7 - - TRBV7-2 CASSAPVSKQYF TGTGCCAGCAGCGCACCAGTGTCCAAGCAGTACTTC
TRBJ1-2 - - TRBV6-5 CASYPGPNYGYTF TGTGCCAGTTATCCCGGTCCCAACTATGGCTACACCTTC